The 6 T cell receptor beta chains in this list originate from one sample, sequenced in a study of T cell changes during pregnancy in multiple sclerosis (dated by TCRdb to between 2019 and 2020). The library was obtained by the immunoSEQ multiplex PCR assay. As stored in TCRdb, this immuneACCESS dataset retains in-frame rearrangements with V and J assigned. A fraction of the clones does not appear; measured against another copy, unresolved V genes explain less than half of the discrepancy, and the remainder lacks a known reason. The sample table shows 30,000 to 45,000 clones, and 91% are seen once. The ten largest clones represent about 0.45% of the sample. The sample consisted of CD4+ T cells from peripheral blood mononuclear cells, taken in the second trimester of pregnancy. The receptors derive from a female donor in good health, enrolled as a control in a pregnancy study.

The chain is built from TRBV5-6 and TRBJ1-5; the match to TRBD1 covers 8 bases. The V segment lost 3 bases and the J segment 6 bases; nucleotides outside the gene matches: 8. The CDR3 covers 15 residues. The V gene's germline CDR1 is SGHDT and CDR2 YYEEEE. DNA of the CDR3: TGTGCCAGCAGCTCCGGACAGGGTAGCGGTCAGCCCCAGCATTTT. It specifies CASSSGQGSGQPQHF. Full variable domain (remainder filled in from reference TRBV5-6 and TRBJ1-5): DAGVTQSPTHLIKTRGQQVTLRCSPKSGHDTVSWYQQALGQGPQFIFQYYEEEERQRGNFPDRFSGHQFPNYSSELNVNALLLGDSALYLCASSSGQGSGQPQHFGDGTRLSIL.

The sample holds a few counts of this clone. The CDR3 reads CASSVQGRGYGYTF. In DNA, the CDR3 is TGCGCCAGCAGCGTACAGGGGCGAGGGTATGGCTACACCTTC. The genes are TRBV5-1 and TRBJ1-2, with TRBD1 identical over 7 bases. CDR1 and CDR2 from the germline V gene are SGHRS and YFSETQ. The CDR3 consists of 14 residues. V trimming: 4 bases; J trimming: 5 bases; junction bases outside the gene matches: 8.

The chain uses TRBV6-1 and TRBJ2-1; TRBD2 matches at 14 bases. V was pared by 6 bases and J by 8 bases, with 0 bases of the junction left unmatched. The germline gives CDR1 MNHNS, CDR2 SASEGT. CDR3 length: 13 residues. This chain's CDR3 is CASRTSGGDEQFF. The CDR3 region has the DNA TGTGCCAGCAGGACTAGCGGGGGGGATGAGCAGTTCTTC.

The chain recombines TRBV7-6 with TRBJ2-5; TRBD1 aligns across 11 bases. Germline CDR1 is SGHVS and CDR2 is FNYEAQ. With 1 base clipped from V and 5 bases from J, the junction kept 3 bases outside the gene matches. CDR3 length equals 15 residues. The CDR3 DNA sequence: TGTGCCAGCAGCTTAGTAGGGACAGGGGGGGAGACCCAGTACTTC. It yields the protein CASSLVGTGGETQYF.

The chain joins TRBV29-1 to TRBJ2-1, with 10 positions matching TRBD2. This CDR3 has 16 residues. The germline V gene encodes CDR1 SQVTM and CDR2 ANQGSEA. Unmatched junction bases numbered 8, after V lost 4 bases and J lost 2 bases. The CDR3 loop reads CSVGLAGDKAYNEQFF. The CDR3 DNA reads TGCAGCGTTGGGCTAGCGGGAGATAAGGCCTACAATGAGCAGTTCTTC.

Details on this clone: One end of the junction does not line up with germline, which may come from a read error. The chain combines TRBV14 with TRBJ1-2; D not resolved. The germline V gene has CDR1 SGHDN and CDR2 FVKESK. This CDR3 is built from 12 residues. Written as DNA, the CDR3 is TGTGCCAGCAGCCAAGATCGGGGTAATATAGCCTTC. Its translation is CASSQDRGNIAF.